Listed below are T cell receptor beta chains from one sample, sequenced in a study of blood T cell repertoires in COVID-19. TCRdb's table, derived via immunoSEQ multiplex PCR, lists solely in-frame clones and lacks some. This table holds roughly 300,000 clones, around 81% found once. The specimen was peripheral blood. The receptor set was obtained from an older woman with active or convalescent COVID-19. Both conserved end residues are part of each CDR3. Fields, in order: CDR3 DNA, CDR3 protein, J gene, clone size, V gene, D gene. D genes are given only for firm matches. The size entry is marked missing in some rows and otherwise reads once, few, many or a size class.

CDR3nt: TGTGCCAGCAGCATTGGGACAGGGGGCACTTACGAGCAGTACTTC
CDR3aa: CASSIGTGGTYEQYF
j_gene: TRBJ2-7
abundance: once
v_gene: TRBV9
d_gene: TRBD1

CDR3nt: TGTGCCAGCAGTTTTTCCCCTGGGACAGATAACTACGAGCAGTACTTC
CDR3aa: CASSFSPGTDNYEQYF
j_gene: TRBJ2-7
abundance: .
v_gene: TRBV28
d_gene: TRBD1

CDR3nt: TGCAGCGTTGAAGGCGGACAGGGTAGGGTCTACAATGAGCAGTTCTTC
CDR3aa: CSVEGGQGRVYNEQFF
j_gene: TRBJ2-1
abundance: .
v_gene: TRBV29-1
d_gene: TRBD1

CDR3nt: TGTGCGAGGGGGCAGCCAATGAACACTGAAGCTTTCTTT
CDR3aa: CARGQPMNTEAFF
j_gene: TRBJ1-1
abundance: .
v_gene: TRBV2
d_gene: TRBD1

CDR3nt: TGTGCCAGCAGCTTCGGACAGGGGCTGGGTCAGCCCCAGCATTTT
CDR3aa: CASSFGQGLGQPQHF
j_gene: TRBJ1-5
abundance: .
v_gene: TRBV11-2
d_gene: TRBD1

CDR3nt: TGTGCCAGTACCTCTAGCGGGGGCATGCACGAGCAGTACTTC
CDR3aa: CASTSSGGMHEQYF
j_gene: TRBJ2-7
abundance: .
v_gene: TRBV19
d_gene: TRBD2

CDR3nt: TGTGCCAGCAGCCCCCGGACTAGCGGTGCAACAATCAGCTCCTACGAGCAGTACTTC
CDR3aa: CASSPRTSGATISSYEQYF
j_gene: TRBJ2-7
abundance: .
v_gene: TRBV3-1/TRBV3-2
d_gene: TRBD2

CDR3nt: TGTGCCATCGGGAGGGAAGGGGTTCAAGAGACCCAGTACTTC
CDR3aa: CAIGREGVQETQYF
j_gene: TRBJ2-5
abundance: .
v_gene: TRBV10-3
d_gene: TRBD2

CDR3nt: TGTGCCAGTAGCCTGGACAGGGCTGCTAACTATGGCTACACCTTC
CDR3aa: CASSLDRAANYGYTF
j_gene: TRBJ1-2
abundance: .
v_gene: TRBV19
d_gene: TRBD1

CDR3nt: TGTGCCAGCAGCAAGGGACAGGGGGGGTCGACTAATGAAAAACTGTTTTTT
CDR3aa: CASSKGQGGSTNEKLFF
j_gene: TRBJ1-4
abundance: .
v_gene: TRBV21-1
d_gene: .

CDR3nt: TGTGCCAGCAGCCAAGAAACCGGGACTTTGGTTGCTTTCTTT
CDR3aa: CASSQETGTLVAFF
j_gene: TRBJ1-1
abundance: .
v_gene: TRBV4-2
d_gene: .